This T cell receptor beta chain was identified in a study of a mutant IDH1 vaccine in newly diagnosed glioma. Study in general: Vaccines were begun 4-6 weeks after radiotherapy alone, or with temozolomide cycles. Study-wide findings and caveats: Top-clonotype changes in peripheral T cells seemed unrelated to pseudoprogression. Approximately 93% of patients showed vaccine-induced immune responses across multiple MHC alleles.

On this clone: Its antigen is as yet unknown.

The time point is: week 47, end of study. Vaccination used 300 ug of mutant IDH1 20-mer peptide per dose, with topical imiquimod. Trimming cost V 1 base and J 0 bases, with 10 bases left between them. Germline V lookup: CDR1 LNHDA, CDR2 SQIVND (reference sequence). The CDR3 runs to 15 residues. Generated by immunoSEQ multiplex PCR, the TCRdb table keeps only in-frame clones and is missing some. The sample includes roughly 51,000 clones, 70% to 85% of them seen just once. The receptor was derived from a woman in her 30s with glioma. Some clones in this sample may be carry-over from other donors' samples. The V call is TRBV19, the J call TRBJ2-7; D is possibly TRBD2 (6 bases). Specimen: PBMCs, collected from a glioma patient whose treatment included an IDH1 peptide vaccine. For the CDR3, the DNA is TGTGCCAGTAGTATAGGAGCGGGTTCCTCCTACGAGCAGTACTTC. This translates into CASSIGAGSSYEQYF.